This record concerns one T cell receptor beta chain sequence. Its antigen remains unknown. Those who donated, Caucasian adults without exception, all lived in Nashville, Tennessee. These data originate in a study of shared clonotypes between healthy human individuals. Repertoires were generated with immunoSEQ multiplex PCR, while TCRdb's copy carries only in-frame clones and drops some. This table has about 1.5 million clones, 96% appearing once. Germline V CDR1 and CDR2: LNHNV, YYDKDF (reference sequence). The CDR3 has 13 residues. Findings and limits, study-wide: Non-shared clonotypes were found to have lower generation probabilities than the clonotypes that were shared by all four of the sorted-subset donors.

This clonotype was sampled from a man aged 25-45 years in good health. Sequenced material: naive CD4+ T cells sorted from blood. Subset noted: CD45RA+ positively selected. This chain links TRBV15 with TRBJ2-7; 9 bases match TRBD1. The DNA of the CDR3 is TGTGCGTCGGGCAGAGACAGGGGGTACGAGCAGTACTTC. Translating gives CASGRDRGYEQYF. The entire variable domain, with the rest obtained from reference TRBV15 and TRBJ2-7, is as follows: DAMVIQNPRYQVTQFGKPVTLSCSQTLNHNVMYWYQQKSSQAPKLLFHYYDKDFNNEADTPDNFQSRRPNTSFCFLDIRSPGLGDTAMYLCASGRDRGYEQYFGPGTRLTVT.